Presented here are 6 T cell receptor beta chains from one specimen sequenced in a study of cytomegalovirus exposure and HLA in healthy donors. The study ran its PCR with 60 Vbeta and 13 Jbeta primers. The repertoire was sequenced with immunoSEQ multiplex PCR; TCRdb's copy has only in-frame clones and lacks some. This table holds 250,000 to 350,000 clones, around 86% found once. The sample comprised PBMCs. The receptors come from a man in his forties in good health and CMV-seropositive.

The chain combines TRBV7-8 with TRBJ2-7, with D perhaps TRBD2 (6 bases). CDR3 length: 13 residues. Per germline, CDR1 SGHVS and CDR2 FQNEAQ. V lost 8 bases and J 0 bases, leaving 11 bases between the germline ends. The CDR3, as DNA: TGTGCCAGCGGGGCGGGGAGCTCCTACGAGCAGTACTTC. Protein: CASGAGSSYEQYF.

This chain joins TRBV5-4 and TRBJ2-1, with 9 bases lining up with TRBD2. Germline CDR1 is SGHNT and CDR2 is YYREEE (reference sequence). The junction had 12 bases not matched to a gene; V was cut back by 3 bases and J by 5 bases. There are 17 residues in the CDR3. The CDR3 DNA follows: TGTGCCAGCAGCTCCCTCTCGAGACGCGGGGGGGACAATGAGCAGTTCTTC. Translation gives CASSSLSRRGGDNEQFF.

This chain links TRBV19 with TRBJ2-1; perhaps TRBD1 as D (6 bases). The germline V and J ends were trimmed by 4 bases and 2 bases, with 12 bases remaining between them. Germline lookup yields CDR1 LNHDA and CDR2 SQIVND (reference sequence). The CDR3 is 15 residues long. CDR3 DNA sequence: TGTGCCAGTAGTAACGACAGGCGAGCCTACAATGAGCAGTTCTTC. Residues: CASSNDRRAYNEQFF.

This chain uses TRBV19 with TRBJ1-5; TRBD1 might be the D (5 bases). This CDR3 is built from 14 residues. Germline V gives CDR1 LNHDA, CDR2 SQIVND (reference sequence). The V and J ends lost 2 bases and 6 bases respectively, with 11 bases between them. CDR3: CASSIRGRGQPQHF. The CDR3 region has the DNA TGTGCCAGTAGTATAAGGGGAAGGGGTCAGCCCCAGCATTTT.

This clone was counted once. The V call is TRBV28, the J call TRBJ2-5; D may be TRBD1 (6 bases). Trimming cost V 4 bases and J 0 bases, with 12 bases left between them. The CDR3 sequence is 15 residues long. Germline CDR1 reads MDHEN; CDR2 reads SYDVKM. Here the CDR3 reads CASSSGQLYQETQYF. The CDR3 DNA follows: TGTGCCAGCAGTTCCGGACAGTTGTACCAAGAGACCCAGTACTTC. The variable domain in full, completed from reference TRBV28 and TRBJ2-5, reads DVKVTQSSRYLVKRTGEKVFLECVQDMDHENMFWYRQDPGLGLRLIYFSYDVKMKEKGDIPEGYSVSREKKERFSLILESASTNQTSMYLCASSSGQLYQETQYFGPGTRLLVL.

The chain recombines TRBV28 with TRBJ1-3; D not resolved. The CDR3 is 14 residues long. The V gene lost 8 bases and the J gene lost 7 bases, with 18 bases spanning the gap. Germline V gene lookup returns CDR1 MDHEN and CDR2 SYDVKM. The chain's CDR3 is CASSSGPVVNTIYF. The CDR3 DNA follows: TGTGCCAGCTCTTCGGGTCCAGTGGTTAACACCATATATTTT.